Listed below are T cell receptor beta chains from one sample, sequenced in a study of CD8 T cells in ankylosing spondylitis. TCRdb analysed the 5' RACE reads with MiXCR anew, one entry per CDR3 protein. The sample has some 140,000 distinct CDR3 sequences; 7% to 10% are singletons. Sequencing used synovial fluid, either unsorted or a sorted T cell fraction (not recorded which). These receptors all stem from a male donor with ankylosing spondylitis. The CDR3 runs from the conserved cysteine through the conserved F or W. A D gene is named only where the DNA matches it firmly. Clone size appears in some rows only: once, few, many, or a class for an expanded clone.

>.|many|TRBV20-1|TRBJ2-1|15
CSARDRRQVYNEQFF
TGCAGTGCTAGAGATCGTCGACAAGTGTACAATGAGCAGTTCTTC
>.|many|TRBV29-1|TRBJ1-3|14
CSAHASMGGNTIYF
TGCAGCGCCCACGCCAGTATGGGTGGAAACACCATATATTTT
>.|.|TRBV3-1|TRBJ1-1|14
CASSPYRMNTEAFF
TGTGCCAGCAGCCCTTACAGGATGAACACTGAAGCTTTCTTT
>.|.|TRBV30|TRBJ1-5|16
CAWSLSGLGGNQPQHF
TGTGCCTGGAGTCTTTCCGGGCTTGGGGGCAATCAGCCCCAGCATTTT
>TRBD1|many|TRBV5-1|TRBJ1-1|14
CASTSGGRGTEAFF
TGCGCCAGCACCTCAGGGGGGAGAGGCACTGAAGCTTTCTTT
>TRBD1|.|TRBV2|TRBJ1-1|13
CASSKGQAAEAFF
TGTGCCAGCAGTAAAGGACAGGCTGCCGAAGCTTTCTTT
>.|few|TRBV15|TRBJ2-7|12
CATSRGPSGQYF
TGTGCCACCAGCAGGGGCCCTTCCGGGCAGTACTTC
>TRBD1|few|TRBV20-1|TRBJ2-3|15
CSAREGTGDTDTQYF
TGCAGTGCTAGAGAGGGGACAGGGGATACAGATACGCAGTATTTT
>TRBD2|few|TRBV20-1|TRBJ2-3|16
CSAKLWSGRAADTQYF
TGCAGTGCTAAACTGTGGAGCGGGAGGGCGGCAGATACGCAGTATTTT
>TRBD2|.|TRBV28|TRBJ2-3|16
CASSLGLAGVADTQYF
TGTGCCAGCAGTCTGGGACTAGCGGGAGTAGCAGATACGCAGTATTTT
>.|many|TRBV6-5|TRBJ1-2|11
CASYENYGYTF
TGTGCCAGCTACGAGAACTATGGCTACACCTTC
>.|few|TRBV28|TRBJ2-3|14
CASSGRFSTDTQYF
TGTGCCAGCAGTGGTCGGTTTAGCACAGATACGCAGTATTTT
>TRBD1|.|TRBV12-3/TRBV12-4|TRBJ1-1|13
CASSLYRGTEAFF
TGTGCCAGCAGTTTATACAGGGGCACTGAAGCTTTCTTT
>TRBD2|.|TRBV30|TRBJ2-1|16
CAWRAGVSISYNEQFF
TGTGCCTGGAGAGCGGGAGTGTCGATCTCCTACAATGAGCAGTTCTTC
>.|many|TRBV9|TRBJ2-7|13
CASSRDKHYEQYF
TGTGCCAGCAGCCGGGACAAGCACTACGAGCAGTACTTC
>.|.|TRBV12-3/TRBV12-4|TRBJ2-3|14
CASSPVGNTDTQYF
TGTGCCAGCAGCCCCGTAGGGAACACAGATACGCAGTATTTT
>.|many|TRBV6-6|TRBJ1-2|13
CASSLHFAGGYTF
TGTGCCAGCAGTCTGCACTTTGCCGGTGGCTACACCTTC
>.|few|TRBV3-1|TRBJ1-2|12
CASSQTGNGYTF
TGTGCCAGCAGCCAGACAGGAAATGGCTACACCTTC
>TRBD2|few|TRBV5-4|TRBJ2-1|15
CASSLKLAGGDEQFF
TGTGCCAGCAGCTTGAAACTAGCGGGCGGCGATGAGCAGTTCTTC
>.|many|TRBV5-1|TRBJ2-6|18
CASSLRQGGTPGANVLTF
TGCGCCAGCAGCTTACGACAAGGGGGGACCCCTGGGGCCAACGTCCTGACTTTC
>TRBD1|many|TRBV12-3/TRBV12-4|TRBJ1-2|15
CASSLIPGQGSGYTF
TGTGCCAGCAGTTTAATCCCAGGACAGGGTAGTGGCTACACCTTC
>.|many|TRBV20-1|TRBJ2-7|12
CSARDPSYEQYF
TGCAGTGCGAGGGACCCCTCCTACGAGCAGTACTTC
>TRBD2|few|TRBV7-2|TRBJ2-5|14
CASSLLAGGPPRHF
TGTGCCAGCAGCTTACTAGCGGGAGGCCCTCCCCGGCACTTC
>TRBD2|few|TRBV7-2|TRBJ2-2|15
CASRSGTSGIGELFF
TGTGCCAGCAGAAGCGGGACTAGCGGGATCGGGGAGCTGTTTTTT
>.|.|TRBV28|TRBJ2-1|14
CASIQGGSYNEQFF
TGTGCCAGCATCCAGGGAGGCTCCTACAATGAGCAGTTCTTC